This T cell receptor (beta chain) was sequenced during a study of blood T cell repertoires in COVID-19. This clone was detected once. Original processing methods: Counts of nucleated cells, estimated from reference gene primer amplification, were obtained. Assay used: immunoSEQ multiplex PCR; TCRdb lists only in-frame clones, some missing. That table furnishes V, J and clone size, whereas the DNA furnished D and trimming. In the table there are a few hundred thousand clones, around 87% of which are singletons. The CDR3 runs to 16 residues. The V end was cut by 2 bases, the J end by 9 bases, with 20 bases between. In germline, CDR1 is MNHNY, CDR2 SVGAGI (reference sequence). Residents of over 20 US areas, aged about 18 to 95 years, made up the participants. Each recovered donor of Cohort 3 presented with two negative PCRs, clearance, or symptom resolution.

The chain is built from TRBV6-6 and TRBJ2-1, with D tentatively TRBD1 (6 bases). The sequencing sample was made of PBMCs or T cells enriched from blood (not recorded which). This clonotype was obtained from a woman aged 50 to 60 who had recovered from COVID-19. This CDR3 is CASSYPRSDPRGEQFF. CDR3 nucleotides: TGTGCCAGCAGTTACCCCAGGAGCGACCCCAGGGGTGAGCAGTTCTTC.